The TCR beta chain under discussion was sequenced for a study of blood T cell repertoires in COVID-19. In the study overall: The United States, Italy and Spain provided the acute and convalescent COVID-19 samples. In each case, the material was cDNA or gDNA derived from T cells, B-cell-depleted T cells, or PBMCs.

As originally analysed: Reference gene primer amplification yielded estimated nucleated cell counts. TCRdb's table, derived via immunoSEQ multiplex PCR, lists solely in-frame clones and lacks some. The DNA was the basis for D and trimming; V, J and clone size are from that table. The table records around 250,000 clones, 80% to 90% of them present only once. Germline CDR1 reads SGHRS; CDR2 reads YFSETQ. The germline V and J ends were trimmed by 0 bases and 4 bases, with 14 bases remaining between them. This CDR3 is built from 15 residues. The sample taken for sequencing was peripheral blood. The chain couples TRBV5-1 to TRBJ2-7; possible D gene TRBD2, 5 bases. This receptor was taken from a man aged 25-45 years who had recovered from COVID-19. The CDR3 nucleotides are TGCGCCAGCAGCTTGGCCTGGGAGCTGGGGTACGAGCAGTACTTC. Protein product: CASSLAWELGYEQYF. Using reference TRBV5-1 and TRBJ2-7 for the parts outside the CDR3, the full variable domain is KAGVTQTPRYLIKTRGQQVTLSCSPISGHRSVSWYQQTPGQGLQFLFEYFSETQRNKGNFPGRFSGRQFSNSRSEMNVSTLELGDSALYLCASSLAWELGYEQYFGPGTRLTVT.